This is a list of T cell receptor beta chains from one sample in a study of T cells after somatic rescue of genetic block. Using immunoSEQ multiplex PCR, the repertoire was profiled, and TCRdb retains in-frame clones only, with some absent. The sample has 45,000 to 55,000 clones, roughly 96% seen once. Sequencing was performed on peripheral blood mononuclear cells (PBMCs). These receptors all stem from a child younger than two. CDR3s include the opening cysteine and the closing phenylalanine or tryptophan. Fields, in order: D gene, V gene, clone size, J gene, CDR3 protein, CDR3 DNA. D genes are given only for firm matches. Only some rows state a clone size, as once, few, many or a class for expanded clones.

d_call: TRBD1; v_call: TRBV2; clone_size: NA; j_call: TRBJ1-6; cdr3_aa: CASRVTGQRYNSPLHF; cdr3_nt: TGTGCCAGCAGGGTTACGGGACAGCGGTATAATTCACCCCTCCACTTT
d_call: NA; v_call: TRBV4-3; clone_size: NA; j_call: TRBJ1-1; cdr3_aa: CASSPRLGFNTEAFF; cdr3_nt: TGCGCCAGCAGCCCACGTCTCGGTTTTAACACTGAAGCTTTCTTT
d_call: TRBD2; v_call: TRBV5-1; clone_size: NA; j_call: TRBJ2-2; cdr3_aa: CASSSLAGRVGELFF; cdr3_nt: TGCGCCAGCAGCTCGCTAGCGGGAAGGGTCGGGGAGCTGTTTTTT
d_call: TRBD1; v_call: TRBV19; clone_size: NA; j_call: TRBJ1-5; cdr3_aa: CASSPRTGRNQPQHF; cdr3_nt: TGTGCCAGTAGTCCCAGGACAGGGCGCAATCAGCCCCAGCATTTT
d_call: NA; v_call: TRBV2; clone_size: NA; j_call: TRBJ2-7; cdr3_aa: CASSEETVSSYEQYF; cdr3_nt: TGTGCCAGCAGTGAGGAGACTGTGAGCTCCTACGAGCAGTACTTC
d_call: NA; v_call: TRBV19; clone_size: NA; j_call: TRBJ1-2; cdr3_aa: CASSIQGNSYGYTF; cdr3_nt: TGTGCCAGTAGTATTCAGGGCAATTCATATGGCTACACCTTC
d_call: NA; v_call: TRBV21-1; clone_size: NA; j_call: TRBJ2-5; cdr3_aa: CASSKEGAGGRETQYF; cdr3_nt: TGTGCCAGCAGCAAAGAGGGCGCGGGGGGCAGGGAGACCCAGTACTTC
d_call: NA; v_call: TRBV4-3; clone_size: NA; j_call: TRBJ1-2; cdr3_aa: CASSQGFRDGYTF; cdr3_nt: TGCGCCAGCAGCCAGGGCTTTAGGGATGGCTACACCTTC
d_call: NA; v_call: TRBV27; clone_size: NA; j_call: TRBJ2-1; cdr3_aa: CASTNGISSSYNEQFF; cdr3_nt: TGTGCCAGCACCAACGGGATTAGTAGCTCCTACAATGAGCAGTTCTTC
d_call: TRBD1; v_call: TRBV7-9; clone_size: once; j_call: TRBJ1-4; cdr3_aa: CASSGDRDRLNEKLFF; cdr3_nt: TGTGCCAGCAGCGGCGACAGGGATCGGCTAAATGAAAAACTGTTTTTT
d_call: NA; v_call: TRBV27; clone_size: NA; j_call: TRBJ2-2; cdr3_aa: CASSLLGPTYTGELFF; cdr3_nt: TGTGCCAGCAGTTTATTGGGACCTACCTACACCGGGGAGCTGTTTTTT
d_call: NA; v_call: TRBV7-9; clone_size: once; j_call: TRBJ2-1; cdr3_aa: CASSLVSGQFF; cdr3_nt: TGTGCCAGCAGCTTAGTTTCGGGGCAGTTCTTC
d_call: TRBD2; v_call: TRBV5-1; clone_size: NA; j_call: TRBJ2-5; cdr3_aa: CASSLLAGVETQYF; cdr3_nt: TGCGCCAGCAGCCTCCTAGCGGGAGTAGAGACCCAGTACTTC
d_call: TRBD1; v_call: TRBV7-9; clone_size: NA; j_call: TRBJ1-4; cdr3_aa: CASSRDRGRLEKLFF; cdr3_nt: TGTGCCAGCAGCCGCGACAGGGGGCGGCTCGAAAAACTGTTTTTT
d_call: NA; v_call: TRBV7-2; clone_size: NA; j_call: TRBJ1-6; cdr3_aa: CASSLRLGESSPLHF; cdr3_nt: TGTGCCAGCAGCTTACGGTTAGGGGAGAGTTCACCCCTCCACTTT
d_call: NA; v_call: TRBV21-1; clone_size: NA; j_call: TRBJ1-3; cdr3_aa: CASSKKGQGGNTIYF; cdr3_nt: TGTGCCAGCAGCAAAAAAGGACAGGGTGGAAACACCATATATTTT
d_call: TRBD2; v_call: TRBV5-1; clone_size: NA; j_call: TRBJ2-7; cdr3_aa: CASSLGLAGYSYEQYF; cdr3_nt: TGCGCCAGCAGCTTGGGGCTAGCGGGTTACTCCTACGAGCAGTACTTC
d_call: TRBD1; v_call: TRBV27; clone_size: NA; j_call: TRBJ1-1; cdr3_aa: CASSLSARGDTEAFF; cdr3_nt: TGTGCCAGCAGTTTATCCGCCAGGGGGGACACTGAAGCTTTCTTT
d_call: NA; v_call: TRBV10-2; clone_size: NA; j_call: TRBJ1-4; cdr3_aa: CASSDTGTPNEKLFF; cdr3_nt: TGCGCCAGCAGTGATACCGGGACACCCAATGAAAAACTGTTTTTT
d_call: NA; v_call: TRBV6-5; clone_size: NA; j_call: TRBJ2-3; cdr3_aa: CASSYESRGSDTQYF; cdr3_nt: TGTGCCAGCAGTTACGAGTCCAGGGGCTCGGATACGCAGTATTTT
d_call: NA; v_call: TRBV11-3; clone_size: NA; j_call: TRBJ2-2; cdr3_aa: CASSLGAGELFF; cdr3_nt: TGTGCCAGCAGCTTGGGGGCCGGGGAGCTGTTTTTT
d_call: TRBD1; v_call: TRBV4-2; clone_size: NA; j_call: TRBJ2-7; cdr3_aa: CASSRPGQLSYEQYF; cdr3_nt: TGTGCCAGCAGCCGGCCGGGACAGCTCTCCTACGAGCAGTACTTC
d_call: NA; v_call: TRBV27; clone_size: NA; j_call: TRBJ1-1; cdr3_aa: CASSVLGGGTEAFF; cdr3_nt: TGTGCCAGCAGTGTCCTCGGGGGTGGGACTGAAGCTTTCTTT
d_call: TRBD1; v_call: TRBV7-7; clone_size: NA; j_call: TRBJ2-2; cdr3_aa: CASSTVQGANTGELFF; cdr3_nt: TGTGCCAGCAGCACGGTGCAGGGGGCGAACACCGGGGAGCTGTTTTTT